The rows below give T cell receptor beta chains drawn from one sample of a study of early stage breast cancer tumors. The table came from immunoSEQ multiplex PCR; TCRdb's copy has only in-frame clones and leaves some out. The sample comprises fewer than 50,000 clones, around 72% of which are singletons, and 7.2% rests with the top ten. The source material was blood. The source of these receptors is a person between 50 and 60 years old with breast cancer. CDR3s include the opening cysteine and the closing phenylalanine or tryptophan. A D gene is named only where the DNA matches it firmly. Size is omitted from some rows. Given values are once, few, many or a class for expanded clones.

CDR3 protein	CDR3 DNA	J gene	D gene	V gene	clone size
CASSLAQGRQGRTEAFF	TGTGCCAGCAGCCTGGCCCAGGGAAGGCAGGGCCGCACTGAAGCTTTCTTT	TRBJ1-1	NA	TRBV5-4	NA
CASSPRLAGEAETQYF	TGCGCCAGCAGCCCACGGTTAGCGGGAGAGGCGGAGACCCAGTACTTC	TRBJ2-5	TRBD2	TRBV5-1	once
CSVIWREYYNEQFF	TGCAGCGTTATCTGGCGGGAATACTACAATGAGCAGTTCTTC	TRBJ2-1	NA	TRBV29-1	NA
CASSLPIWDRVVAGELFF	TGTGCCAGTTCCCTACCAATCTGGGACAGGGTAGTGGCCGGGGAGCTGTTTTTT	TRBJ2-2	TRBD1	TRBV19	once
CASSELGQGIPQPQHF	TGTGCCAGCAGTGAATTAGGACAGGGGATCCCTCAGCCCCAGCATTTT	TRBJ1-5	TRBD1	TRBV6-1	NA
CASSIVSPATVDEQFF	TGTGCCAGTAGTATAGTATCCCCTGCCACAGTGGATGAGCAGTTCTTC	TRBJ2-1	NA	TRBV19	NA
CASRRDRGPYGYTF	TGTGCCAGCAGGCGGGACAGGGGACCCTATGGCTACACCTTC	TRBJ1-2	TRBD1	TRBV6-4	few
CASSLTGASISNQPQHF	TGTGCCAGCAGCTTAACAGGGGCCTCTATATCCAATCAGCCCCAGCATTTT	TRBJ1-5	TRBD1	TRBV7-2	NA
CASSLDGGGAFF	TGTGCCAGCAGCTTGGATGGGGGCGGCGCTTTCTTT	TRBJ1-1	NA	TRBV5-6	NA
CASSWGGLDTQYF	TGTGCCAGCAGTTGGGGGGGCTTAGATACGCAGTATTTT	TRBJ2-3	NA	TRBV6-5	NA
CASSGGTSGSTDTQYF	TGTGCCAGCAGTGGCGGGACTAGCGGGAGCACAGATACGCAGTATTTT	TRBJ2-3	TRBD2	TRBV25-1	once
CASSLDRDEQYF	TGTGCCAGCAGCTTGGACAGGGACGAGCAGTACTTC	TRBJ2-7	NA	TRBV5-4	NA
CASSLGTSRLRTDTQYF	TGTGCCAGCAGCTTGGGGACTAGCAGACTCCGCACAGATACGCAGTATTTT	TRBJ2-3	TRBD2	TRBV5-4	NA
CASSLAGGTTDTQYF	TGTGCCAGCAGCTTAGCGGGGGGCACCACAGATACGCAGTATTTT	TRBJ2-3	TRBD2	TRBV6-4	once
CAIGEGVNYGYTF	TGTGCCATCGGGGAGGGAGTAAACTATGGCTACACCTTC	TRBJ1-2	NA	TRBV10-3	NA
CASSLGSGTGVPDTQYF	TGTGCCAGCAGCTTGGGATCCGGGACAGGGGTACCAGATACGCAGTATTTT	TRBJ2-3	TRBD1	TRBV5-8	NA